One sample yielded the 30 T cell receptor beta chains listed below, sequenced in a study of regulatory T cells in long-lasting Graves disease. Construction of the TCR beta libraries employed iRepertoire HTBI primers in conjunction with Arm-PCR of CDR3 regions. MiXCR, run by TCRdb on the multiplex PCR reads, gives a single entry per CDR3 protein. The repertoire holds under 700,000 distinct CDR3 sequences, roughly 16% seen once, with roughly 25% in the top ten. Time point of the sample: newly diagnosed GD, antithyroid drugs for less than 3 months. After RNA was extracted from PBMCs, the TCR library was made from it. These data also featured in a second study, about T cells in Graves' hyperthyroidism and ophthalmopathy.

Sequencing was performed on peripheral blood mononuclear cells (PBMCs), taken at new diagnosis, from a patient treated with antithyroid drugs. These receptors came from a woman aged 35-65 years with Graves disease.

The chain recombines TRBV19 with TRBJ1-5; 7 bases are a match to TRBD1. From germline, CDR1 is LNHDA and CDR2 SQIVND (reference sequence). Trimming took 0 bases from V and 2 from J; bases not matched to a gene: 7. The CDR3 is 17 amino acids. Here the CDR3 DNA reads TGTGCCAGTAGTATAGATCGGAGGGGGCCGGGCAATCAGCCCCAGCATTTT. Translating gives CASSIDRRGPGNQPQHF.

Concerning this clonotype: Given a much more abundant clone one base away, this may be a read error. The chain combines TRBV28 with TRBJ2-1, with 12 bases identical to TRBD2. V dropped 7 bases and J dropped 5; count of bases not matched to a gene: 6. The germline CDR1 and CDR2 sequences are MDHEN and SYDVKM. This CDR3 has 15 amino acids. The CDR3 protein is CASIEASGGDNEQFF. CDR3 DNA sequence: TGTGCCAGCATAGAGGCTAGCGGGGGGGACAATGAGCAGTTCTTC.

This clonotype was counted many times. V and J are TRBV11-3 and TRBJ1-1; D unclear. This CDR3 is 16 amino acids long. V was clipped by 2 bases and J by 5 bases, with 18 bases between them. Germline assignment: CDR1 SGHNT and CDR2 YENEEA. The CDR3 nucleotides are TGTGCCAGCAGCTTACAGCCCGCGTCGGGTAGGACTGAAGCTTTCTTT. Encoded protein: CASSLQPASGRTEAFF.

This clonotype occurred many times. The rearrangement links TRBV5-1 to TRBJ1-1, with 8 positions matching TRBD1. Trimming at V came to 1 base and at J to 7 bases, leaving 3 bases not matched to a gene. The CDR3 consists of 13 residues. The V gene's germline CDR1 is SGHRS and CDR2 YFSETQ. CDR3 in DNA: TGCGCCAGCAGCTTGCGAGGACAGGGTGAAGCTTTCTTT. Its translation is CASSLRGQGEAFF.

This clonotype was counted at least ten times. The rearrangement uses TRBV12-3 or TRBV12-4 and TRBJ2-3, with D uncertain. This CDR3 contains 12 residues. Trimming left V 3 bases short and J 4 bases short, with 5 bases between. The chain's CDR3 is CASSFLPDTQYF. The CDR3 DNA follows: TGTGCCAGCAGTTTCCTCCCAGATACGCAGTATTTT.

V usage is TRBV24-1 and J usage is TRBJ2-1, with 7 bases aligning to TRBD2. The CDR3 sequence is 17 residues long. V lost 4 bases, J lost 2 bases, and 10 bases stayed unmatched. The V gene's germline CDR1 is KGHDR and CDR2 SFDVKD. CDR3 in amino acids: CATSEKRGRGPYNEQFF. CDR3 nucleotides: TGTGCCACCAGTGAAAAGCGGGGCCGCGGGCCCTACAATGAGCAGTTCTTC.

Comment on this clonotype: A read error may explain this, as a much larger clone is one base away. CDR3 coding DNA: TGTGCCAGCCGCCACGAGCGCCGACACGCAGATACGCAGTATTTT. Translating gives CASRHERRHADTQYF. V and J are TRBV6-1 and TRBJ2-3; D uncertain. Trimming left V 8 bases short and J 4 bases short, with 19 bases between. The CDR3 sequence is 15 residues long. In germline, CDR1 is MNHNS, CDR2 SASEGT.

This clonotype has a handful of counts. J is TRBJ1-2 and V is TRBV6-1; 7 nucleotides align to TRBD1. With V trimmed by 2 bases and J by 4 bases, 7 bases remained unmatched. Germline values: CDR1 MNHNS, CDR2 SASEGT. The CDR3 runs to 15 residues. The DNA of the CDR3 is TGTGCCAGCAGTGAACCAGGACAGGCCCGCTATGGCTACACCTTC. This sequence encodes CASSEPGQARYGYTF.

This clonotype was seen many times. CDR3 nucleotide sequence: TGTGCCAGCAGTGATGAACGGGGGGGAGATACGCAGTATTTT. Its translation is CASSDERGGDTQYF. The chain uses TRBV2 and TRBJ2-3; 8 nucleotides agree with TRBD2. Germline CDR1 reads SNHLY; CDR2 reads FYNNEI. The trim removed 3 bases at V and 5 bases at J, leaving 4 bases unmatched. The CDR3 is 14 residues long.

At least ten counts were recorded for this clonotype. The chain is built from TRBV20-1 and TRBJ2-3; 12 nucleotides line up with TRBD2. Per the germline V gene, CDR1 is DFQATT and CDR2 is SNEGSKA (reference sequence). This CDR3 is 18 amino acids long. V was clipped by 5 bases and J by 1 base; unmatched bases: 13. The DNA of the CDR3 is TGCAGTGCTTCCCGTAGGCTAGCGGGGGGGGGAGGCACAGATACGCAGTATTTT. This gives the protein CSASRRLAGGGGTDTQYF.

The table lists this clonotype with many counts. The CDR3 is CASSPDRTNTEAFF. DNA of the CDR3: TGTGCCAGCTCCCCGGACAGGACGAACACTGAAGCTTTCTTT. This chain connects TRBV18 to TRBJ1-1; 7 nucleotides line up with TRBD1. The CDR3 is 14 residues long. CDR1 KGHSH and CDR2 LQKENI come from the germline V gene. V lost 6 bases to trimming and J lost 1 base; unmatched junction nucleotides: 5.

The chain is built from TRBV20-1 and TRBJ1-2; tentatively, D is TRBD1 (5 bases). V lost 6 bases and J lost 6, with 14 bases in between. Germline CDR1 DFQATT, CDR2 SNEGSKA (reference sequence). The CDR3 has 12 amino acids. The CDR3 DNA is TGCAGTGCCCCCGGGACGCAAAATGGCTACACCTTC. Encoded protein: CSAPGTQNGYTF.

This clonotype has just a few counts. The chain has TRBV19 and TRBJ1-5; D not resolved. The CDR3 extends over 17 amino acids. Trimming removed 2 bases at V and 1 base at J, with 15 bases between. The germline gives CDR1 LNHDA, CDR2 SQIVND (reference sequence). CDR3 protein: CASSISFVLGSNQPQHF. Here the CDR3 DNA reads TGTGCCAGTAGTATAAGTTTTGTGTTGGGGAGCAATCAGCCCCAGCATTTT.

This chain joins TRBV11-2 and TRBJ2-5; D is perhaps TRBD1 (5 bases). Germline V gene sequence: CDR1 SGHAT, CDR2 FQNNGV. This CDR3 has 14 amino acids. Deletions cut 6 bases from V and 3 bases from J, with 14 bases between. The CDR3 bases are TGTGCCAGCAGATTATTCCCCAGGGAAGAGACCCAGTACTTC. It specifies CASRLFPREETQYF.

The CDR3 DNA sequence: TGTGCCAGCAGCCTCTTCAGTGAAGCTTTCTTT. It is translated as CASSLFSEAFF. The V gene is TRBV12-3 or TRBV12-4, the J gene TRBJ1-1; D gene uncertain. The CDR3 sequence is 11 residues long. Trimming pared 6 bases from V and 7 bases from J, leaving 9 bases between.

This clonotype was observed a few times. V usage is TRBV19 and J usage is TRBJ1-3, with 11 bases identical to TRBD1. Germline CDR1 LNHDA, CDR2 SQIVND (reference sequence). With V trimmed by 5 bases and J by 3 bases, 3 bases remained unmatched. CDR3 length: 15 amino acids. The CDR3: CASSAGQGDGNTIYF. The CDR3 DNA reads TGTGCCAGTAGTGCGGGACAGGGGGATGGAAACACCATATATTTT.

This clonotype was counted ten times or more. The CDR3 reads CASSFEGGGNTEAFF. The CDR3 DNA reads as TGCGCCAGCAGCTTCGAAGGTGGGGGGAACACTGAAGCTTTCTTT. The chain links TRBV5-1 to TRBJ1-1; maybe TRBD1 (5 bases). The CDR3 loop spans 15 amino acids. Germline V gives CDR1 SGHRS, CDR2 YFSETQ. Trimming stripped 2 bases from V and 1 base from J, with 12 bases between.

This clonotype was seen at least ten times. CDR3 nucleotide sequence: TGTGCCAGCAGCTTATCACTCGACTGGAGCTCCTACGAGCAGTACTTC. Translated, it gives CASSLSLDWSSYEQYF. The V gene is TRBV7-2, the J gene TRBJ2-7; no firm D call. CDR1 is SGHTA and CDR2 is FQGNSA in the germline V gene. This CDR3 comprises 16 residues. The V end was cut by 2 bases, the J end by 0 bases, with 14 bases between.

This clonotype was observed at least ten times. The V and J genes are TRBV6-1 and TRBJ2-7, with D hard to call. Germline-derived CDR1 and CDR2 are MNHNS and SASEGT. The V end lost 2 bases, the J end lost 4 bases, and 15 bases lay between the germline ends. This CDR3 is 15 amino acids long. CDR3 sequence reads: CASSEYSPVTYEQYF. The CDR3, as DNA: TGTGCCAGCAGTGAATACTCCCCCGTGACTTACGAGCAGTACTTC.

Ten or more counts support this clonotype. This chain links TRBV27 with TRBJ2-3; D uncertain. The V end was cut by 3 bases, the J end by 6 bases, with 10 bases between. The CDR3 extends over 13 amino acids. The germline gives CDR1 MNHEY, CDR2 SMNVEV (reference sequence). This chain's CDR3 is CASSFARDDTQYF. As DNA, the CDR3 is TGTGCCAGCAGTTTTGCCCGCGACGATACGCAGTATTTT.

This clonotype was detected ten times or more. The genes are TRBV3-1 and TRBJ2-5; D possibly matches TRBD1 or TRBD2 (5 bases each). With 0 bases removed from V and 7 bases from J, the gap between germline ends came to 6 bases. CDR1 is LGHDT and CDR2 is YNNKEL in the germline V gene (reference sequence). The CDR3 spans 12 residues. CDR3 DNA: TGTGCCAGCAGCCAAGACGGGGCGACCCAGTACTTC. It is translated as CASSQDGATQYF.

This clonotype was detected many times. The chain links TRBV11-2 to TRBJ2-7; 9 nucleotides line up with TRBD1. J gave up 6 bases and V 6 bases, and 12 bases lay outside the gene matches. The CDR3 has 15 amino acids. Germline V lookup: CDR1 SGHAT, CDR2 FQNNGV. The CDR3 protein is CASRSWGQGRLEQYF. DNA for the CDR3: TGTGCCAGCAGGAGTTGGGGACAGGGACGACTCGAGCAGTACTTC.

Here the CDR3 DNA reads TGTGCCAGCAGCCTCCGGACAGGGGGGGATCAGCCCCAGCATTTT. Translation: CASSLRTGGDQPQHF. The chain combines TRBV7-2 with TRBJ1-5; 10 bases are a match to TRBD1. The CDR3 is made up of 15 amino acids. J gave up 5 bases and V 5 bases, and 6 bases lay outside the gene matches. Germline V gene data show CDR1 as SGHTA and CDR2 as FQGNSA.

Here the CDR3 reads CASSPLNLVGQGNTGELFF. The CDR3 DNA reads TGTGCCAGCTCACCACTCAATTTGGTGGGACAGGGGAACACCGGGGAGCTGTTTTTT. This chain uses TRBV18 with TRBJ2-2; 9 nucleotides match TRBD1. V dropped 1 base and J dropped 1; count of bases not matched to a gene: 10. This CDR3 region has 19 residues. Germline V gives CDR1 KGHSH, CDR2 LQKENI.

V is TRBV6-5 and J is TRBJ2-1, with unresolved D. The CDR3 contains 12 residues. CDR1 and CDR2 (germline): MNHEY, SVGAGI. The V gene lost 1 base and the J gene lost 9 bases, with 7 bases spanning the gap. CDR3: CASSYWRAEQFF. CDR3 nucleotides: TGTGCCAGCAGTTACTGGAGAGCTGAGCAGTTCTTC.

As for this clonotype: With a much larger clone just one base away, this may be a read error. The chain couples TRBV2 to TRBJ2-7; 11 bases fit TRBD1. Germline V gene data show CDR1 as SNHLY and CDR2 as FYNNEI. CDR3 length equals 14 residues. CDR3 nucleotides: TGTGCCAGCAATACGAGGGACAGGGGGGACGAGCAGCACTTC. It is translated as CASNTRDRGDEQHF.

This clonotype occurred a few times. The chain recombines TRBV5-5 with TRBJ2-3; D is unclear. Per germline, CDR1 SGHKS and CDR2 YYEKEE (reference sequence). CDR3 length: 13 residues. V lost 6 bases and J lost 2, with 10 bases in between. The CDR3 sequence: CASTPPNTDTQYF. The CDR3, as DNA: TGTGCCAGCACCCCCCCCAACACAGATACGCAGTATTTT. Looking up the rest from reference TRBV5-5 and TRBJ2-3 gives the full variable domain: DAGVTQSPTHLIKTRGQQVTLRCSPISGHKSVSWYQQVLGQGPQFIFQYYEKEERGRGNFPDRFSARQFPNYSSELNVNALLLGDSALYLCASTPPNTDTQYFGPGTRLTVL.

This clonotype turned up a few times. The chain combines TRBV28 with TRBJ2-7; D not certain. The germline V and J ends were trimmed by 4 bases and 6 bases, with 13 bases remaining between them. The CDR3 contains 13 residues. Germline V lookup: CDR1 MDHEN, CDR2 SYDVKM. In DNA, the CDR3 is TGTGCCAGCAGTTCCCCTGACACTCCCGAGCAGTACTTC. As protein: CASSSPDTPEQYF.

This clonotype showed up many times. This chain uses TRBV3-1 with TRBJ1-5; unclear D gene. The CDR3 sequence is 13 residues long. V was trimmed by 5 bases and J by 0 bases, leaving 5 bases between them. Germline V gives CDR1 LGHDT, CDR2 YNNKEL (reference sequence). The CDR3 DNA is TGTGCCAGCAGCGACTTTAGCAATCAGCCCCAGCATTTT. Translation: CASSDFSNQPQHF.

The V gene is TRBV29-1, the J gene TRBJ1-1, with a tentative D call TRBD1 (5 bases). The CDR3 is 11 residues long. In germline, CDR1 is SQVTM, CDR2 ANQGSEA. Trimming took 5 bases from V and 4 from J, leaving 8 bases between them. This CDR3 is CSVFGGTEAFF. The CDR3 DNA reads as TGCAGCGTTTTCGGGGGCACTGAAGCTTTCTTT.